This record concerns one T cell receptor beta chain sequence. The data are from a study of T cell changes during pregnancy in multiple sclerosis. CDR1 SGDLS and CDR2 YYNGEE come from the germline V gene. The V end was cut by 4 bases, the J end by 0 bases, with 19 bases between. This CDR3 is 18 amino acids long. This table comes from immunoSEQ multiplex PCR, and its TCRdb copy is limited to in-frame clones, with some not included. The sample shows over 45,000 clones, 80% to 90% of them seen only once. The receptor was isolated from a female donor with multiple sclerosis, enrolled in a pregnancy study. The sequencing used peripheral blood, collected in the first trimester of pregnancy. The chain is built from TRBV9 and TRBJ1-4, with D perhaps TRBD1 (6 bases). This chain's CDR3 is CASSTQTGQFATNEKLFF. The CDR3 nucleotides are TGTGCCAGCAGCACCCAAACCGGACAGTTTGCAACTAATGAAAAACTGTTTTTT.